The rows below give T cell receptor beta chains drawn from one sample of a study of T cell responses to AZD1222 COVID-19 vaccine. Using immunoSEQ multiplex PCR, the repertoire was profiled, and TCRdb retains in-frame clones only, with some absent. This table holds 82,000 or so clones, approximately 91% found once. Sequencing was performed on peripheral blood, taken on day 0 of AZD1222 vaccination. These receptors were collected from an adult in good health. Both conserved end residues are part of each CDR3. Each record gives: clone size, V gene, J gene, D gene, CDR3 DNA, CDR3 protein. The D gene is left open where the match is weak. Part of the rows lack a size; the others show once, few, many or a class for expanded clones.

-	TRBV2	TRBJ2-1	TRBD2	TGTGCCAGCACCCCAAGGGGGGCGGGGGGCCGAGGTGAGCAGTTCTTC	CASTPRGAGGRGEQFF
-	TRBV7-9	TRBJ1-5	TRBD1	TGTGCCAGCAGCGGGACAGGGAATCAGCCCCAGCATTTT	CASSGTGNQPQHF
-	TRBV2	TRBJ1-1	-	TGTGCCAGCAAGACAGACTTTAACACTGAAGCTTTCTTT	CASKTDFNTEAFF
-	TRBV18	TRBJ1-5	TRBD1	TGTGCCAGCTCACCTCAACAGGGGAAGTCCAATCAGCCCCAGCATTTT	CASSPQQGKSNQPQHF
-	TRBV5-4	TRBJ1-4	TRBD1	TGTGCCAGCAGCTTGGTTAACAGGGGGCGAGAAAAACTGTTTTTT	CASSLVNRGREKLFF
-	TRBV6-6	TRBJ2-1	TRBD2	TGTGCCAGCAGTTACGGGTTAGCGGGGGCCCCCAATGAGCAGTTCTTC	CASSYGLAGAPNEQFF
-	TRBV7-2	TRBJ2-3	TRBD2	TGTGCCAGCAGCTTAGCGCCCGGGGGGGCCGGAGCAGATACGCAGTATTTT	CASSLAPGGAGADTQYF
once	TRBV29-1	TRBJ2-5	TRBD1	TGCAGCGTTGAGGGTCGGAACAGGGGCTCTTTTTTGAAGACCCAGTACTTC	CSVEGRNRGSFLKTQYF
-	TRBV7-2	TRBJ1-3	-	TGTGCCAGCAGCAGACCTGGAGAAGGCAGAAACACCATATATTTT	CASSRPGEGRNTIYF
once	TRBV19	TRBJ2-7	TRBD2	TGTGCCAGTAGTATATTCGGCGGGGGTCTCTACGAGCAGTACTTC	CASSIFGGGLYEQYF
-	TRBV2	TRBJ1-5	-	TGTGCCAGCAGAGACAGTTATAGCAATCAGCCCCAGCATTTT	CASRDSYSNQPQHF
-	TRBV18	TRBJ2-6	-	TGTGCCAGCTCGCACTCTGGGGCCAACGTCCTGACTTTC	CASSHSGANVLTF
-	TRBV19	TRBJ2-6	-	TGTGCCAGTAGTCTCGCCCCCCCATCGGACAGAATTAGCTCTGGGGCCAACGTCCTGACTTTC	CASSLAPPSDRISSGANVLTF